This TCR beta chain was recorded in a study of blood T cell repertoires in COVID-19. Study information: T cells, B-cell-depleted T cells, or PBMCs supplied cDNA or gDNA.

Germline loops: CDR1 SGDLS, CDR2 YYNGEE. J lost 3 bases, V lost 0 bases, and 17 bases had no gene match. The CDR3 is 19 residues long. Profiled with immunoSEQ multiplex PCR; TCRdb holds only in-frame clones, not every one. The sample carries 200,000 to 300,000 clones, 80% to 90% recorded once. The sample comprised peripheral blood. This clonotype originated in a woman aged 80 or older with COVID-19, enrolled during active disease. The chain couples TRBV9 to TRBJ1-2; 7 bases are shared with TRBD1. CDR3 in DNA: TGTGCCAGCAGCGTAGAGGGGACAGCCACCCGAGAAGGTGACTATGGCTACACCTTC. Its translation: CASSVEGTATREGDYGYTF. Filled out from reference TRBV9 and TRBJ1-2, the complete variable domain reads DSGVTQTPKHLITATGQRVTLRCSPRSGDLSVYWYQQSLDQGLQFLIQYYNGEERAKGNILERFSAQQFPDLHSELNLSSLELGDSALYFCASSVEGTATREGDYGYTFGSGTRLTVV.